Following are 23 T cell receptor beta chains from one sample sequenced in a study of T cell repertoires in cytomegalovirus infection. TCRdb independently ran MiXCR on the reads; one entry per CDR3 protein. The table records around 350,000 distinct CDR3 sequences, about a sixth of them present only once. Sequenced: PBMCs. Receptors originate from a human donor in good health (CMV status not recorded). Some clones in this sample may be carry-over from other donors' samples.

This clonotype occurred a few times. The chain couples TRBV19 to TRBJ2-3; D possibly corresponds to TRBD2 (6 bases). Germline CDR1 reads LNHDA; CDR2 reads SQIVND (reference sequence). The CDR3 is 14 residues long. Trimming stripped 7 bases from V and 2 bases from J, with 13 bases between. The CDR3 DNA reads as TGTGCCAGTAAAGTCGCGGGATTCACAGATACGCAGTATTTT. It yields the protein CASKVAGFTDTQYF. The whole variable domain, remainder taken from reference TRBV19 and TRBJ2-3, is DGGITQSPKYLFRKEGQNVTLSCEQNLNHDAMYWYRQDPGQGLRLIYYSQIVNDFQKGDIAEGYSVSREKKESFPLTVTSAQKNPTAFYLCASKVAGFTDTQYFGPGTRLTVL.

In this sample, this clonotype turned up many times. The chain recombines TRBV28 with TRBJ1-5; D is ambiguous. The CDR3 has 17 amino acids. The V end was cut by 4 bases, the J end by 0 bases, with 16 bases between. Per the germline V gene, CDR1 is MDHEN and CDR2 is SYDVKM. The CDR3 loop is CASSSRRWKDSNQPQHF. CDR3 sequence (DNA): TGTGCCAGCAGTTCTAGGAGGTGGAAAGATAGCAATCAGCCCCAGCATTTT.

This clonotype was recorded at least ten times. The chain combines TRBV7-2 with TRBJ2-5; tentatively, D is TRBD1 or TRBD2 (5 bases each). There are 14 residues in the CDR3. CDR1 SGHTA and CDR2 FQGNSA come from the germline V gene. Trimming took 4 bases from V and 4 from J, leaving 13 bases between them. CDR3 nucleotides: TGTGCCAGCAGCTCTGGGGGATTGGGAGAGACCCAGTACTTC. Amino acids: CASSSGGLGETQYF.

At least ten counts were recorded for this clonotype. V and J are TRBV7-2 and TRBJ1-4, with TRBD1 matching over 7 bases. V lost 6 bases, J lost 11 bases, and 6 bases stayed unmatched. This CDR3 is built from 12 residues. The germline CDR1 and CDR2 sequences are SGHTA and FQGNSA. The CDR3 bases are TGTGCCAGCAGACGACAGGGAGGGAAACTGTTTTTT. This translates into CASRRQGGKLFF. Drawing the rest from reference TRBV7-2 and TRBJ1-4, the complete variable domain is GAGVSQSPSNKVTEKGKDVELRCDPISGHTALYWYRQSLGQGLEFLIYFQGNSAPDKSGLPSDRFSAERTGGSVSTLTIQRTQQEDSAVYLCASRRQGGKLFFGSGTQLSVL.

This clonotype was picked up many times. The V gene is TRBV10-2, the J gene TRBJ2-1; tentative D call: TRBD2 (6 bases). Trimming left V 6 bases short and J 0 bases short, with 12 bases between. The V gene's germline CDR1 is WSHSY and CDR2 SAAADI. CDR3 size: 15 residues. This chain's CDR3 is CASSPGTPSYNEQFF. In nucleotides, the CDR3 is TGCGCCAGCAGCCCCGGGACTCCCTCCTACAATGAGCAGTTCTTC.

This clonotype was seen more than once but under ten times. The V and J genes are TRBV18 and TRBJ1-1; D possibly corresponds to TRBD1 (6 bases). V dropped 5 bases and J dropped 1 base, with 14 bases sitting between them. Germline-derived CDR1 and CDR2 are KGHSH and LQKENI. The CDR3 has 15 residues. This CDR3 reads CASSSDGGSNTEAFF. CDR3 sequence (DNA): TGTGCCAGCTCATCGGACGGGGGCTCGAACACTGAAGCTTTCTTT.

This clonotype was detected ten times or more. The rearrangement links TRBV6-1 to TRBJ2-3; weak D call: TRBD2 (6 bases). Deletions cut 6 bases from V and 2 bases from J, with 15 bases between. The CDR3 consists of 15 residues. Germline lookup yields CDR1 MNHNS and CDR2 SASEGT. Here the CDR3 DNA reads TGTGCCAGCAGACACGCTAGCGCGAACACAGATACGCAGTATTTT. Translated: CASRHASANTDTQYF.

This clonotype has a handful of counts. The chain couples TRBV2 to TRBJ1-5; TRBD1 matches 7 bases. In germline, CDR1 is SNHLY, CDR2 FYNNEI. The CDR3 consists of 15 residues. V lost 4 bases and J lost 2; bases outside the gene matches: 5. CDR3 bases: TGTGCCAGCAGTGGAGACAGGGCGGGCAATCAGCCCCAGCATTTT. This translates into CASSGDRAGNQPQHF.

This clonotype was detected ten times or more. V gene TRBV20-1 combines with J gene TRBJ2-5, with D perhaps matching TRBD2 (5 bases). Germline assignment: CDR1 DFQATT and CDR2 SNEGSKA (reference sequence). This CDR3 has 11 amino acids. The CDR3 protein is CGGEDLETQYF. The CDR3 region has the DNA TGCGGAGGCGAGGATCTGGAGACCCAGTACTTC.

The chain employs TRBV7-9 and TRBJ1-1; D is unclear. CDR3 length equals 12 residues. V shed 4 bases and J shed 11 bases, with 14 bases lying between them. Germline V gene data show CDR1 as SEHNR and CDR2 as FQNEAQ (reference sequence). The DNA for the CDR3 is TGTGCCAGCAGCTGGGGTAGTTATGGCGCTTTCTTT. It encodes CASSWGSYGAFF.

The CDR3 is CASSFLVPGQNYGYTF. The CDR3 coding sequence is TGTGCCAGCAGCTTTTTGGTCCCGGGGCAGAACTATGGCTACACCTTC. The chain joins TRBV5-4 to TRBJ1-2, with TRBD1 as a possible D gene (5 bases). Germline loops: CDR1 SGHNT, CDR2 YYREEE (reference sequence). V lost 2 bases, J lost 2 bases, and 16 bases lay in between. This CDR3 comprises 16 residues.

The CDR3 sequence is CASTLPANEQFF. CDR3 coding DNA: TGTGCCAGCACGCTCCCGGCCAATGAGCAGTTCTTC. This chain links TRBV7-9 with TRBJ2-1; no reliable D call. Germline V gene lookup returns CDR1 SEHNR and CDR2 FQNEAQ (reference sequence). Trimming cost V 7 bases and J 6 bases, with 10 bases left between them. The CDR3 is 12 residues long. The full variable domain, completed using reference TRBV7-9 and TRBJ2-1, is DTGVSQNPRHKITKRGQNVTFRCDPISEHNRLYWYRQTLGQGPEFLTYFQNEAQLEKSRLLSDRFSAERPKGSFSTLEIQRTEQGDSAMYLCASTLPANEQFFGPGTRLTVL.

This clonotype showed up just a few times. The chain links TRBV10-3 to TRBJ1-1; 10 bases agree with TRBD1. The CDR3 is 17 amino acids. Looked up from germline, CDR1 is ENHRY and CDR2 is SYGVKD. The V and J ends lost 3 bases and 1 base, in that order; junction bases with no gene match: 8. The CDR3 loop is CAISDRYGQGGNTEAFF. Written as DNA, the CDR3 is TGTGCCATCAGTGACCGATATGGACAGGGGGGGAACACTGAAGCTTTCTTT.

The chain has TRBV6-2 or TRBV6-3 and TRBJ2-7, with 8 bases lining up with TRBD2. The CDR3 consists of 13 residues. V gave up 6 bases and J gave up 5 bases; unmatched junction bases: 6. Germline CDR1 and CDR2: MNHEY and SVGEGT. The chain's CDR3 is CASRLSGSDEQYF. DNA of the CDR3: TGTGCCAGCAGACTAAGCGGGAGCGACGAGCAGTACTTC.

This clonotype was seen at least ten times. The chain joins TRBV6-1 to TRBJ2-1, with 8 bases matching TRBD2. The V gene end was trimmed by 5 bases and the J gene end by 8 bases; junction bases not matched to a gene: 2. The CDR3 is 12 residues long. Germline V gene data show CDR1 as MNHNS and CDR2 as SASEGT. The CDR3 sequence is CASSTSGDEQFF. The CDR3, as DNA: TGTGCCAGCAGTACTAGCGGCGATGAGCAGTTCTTC.

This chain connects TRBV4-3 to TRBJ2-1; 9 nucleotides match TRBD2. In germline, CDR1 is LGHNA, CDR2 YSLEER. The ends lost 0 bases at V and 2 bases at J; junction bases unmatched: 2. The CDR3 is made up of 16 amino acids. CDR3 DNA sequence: TGCGCCAGCAGCCAAGATCCTAGCGGGGCCTACAATGAGCAGTTCTTC. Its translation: CASSQDPSGAYNEQFF.

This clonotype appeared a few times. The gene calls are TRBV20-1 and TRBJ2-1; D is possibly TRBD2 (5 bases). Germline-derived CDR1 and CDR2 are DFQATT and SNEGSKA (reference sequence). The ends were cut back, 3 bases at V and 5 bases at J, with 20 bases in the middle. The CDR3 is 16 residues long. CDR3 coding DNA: TGCAGTGCTAGTCTGGCGGGCATAAGGGCAAACAATGAGCAGTTCTTC. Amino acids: CSASLAGIRANNEQFF.

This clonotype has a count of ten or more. The CDR3 region is CASSLGGRDQPQHF. For the CDR3, the DNA is TGTGCCAGCAGCTTAGGGGGCAGGGACCAGCCCCAGCATTTT. The chain carries TRBV7-2 and TRBJ1-5; TRBD1 might be the D (5 bases). Trimming took off 1 base at V and 7 bases at J, with 11 bases between the two ends. This CDR3 contains 14 residues. CDR1 is SGHTA and CDR2 is FQGNSA in the germline V gene. The full variable domain, rest sourced from reference TRBV7-2 and TRBJ1-5, is GAGVSQSPSNKVTEKGKDVELRCDPISGHTALYWYRQSLGQGLEFLIYFQGNSAPDKSGLPSDRFSAERTGGSVSTLTIQRTQQEDSAVYLCASSLGGRDQPQHFGDGTRLSIL.

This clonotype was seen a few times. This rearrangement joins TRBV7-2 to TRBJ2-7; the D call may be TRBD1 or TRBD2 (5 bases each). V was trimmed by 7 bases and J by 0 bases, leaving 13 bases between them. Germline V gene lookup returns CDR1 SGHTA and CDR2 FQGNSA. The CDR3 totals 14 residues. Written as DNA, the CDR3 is TGTGCCAGCAACCCCGGGACCTACTCCTACGAGCAGTACTTC. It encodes CASNPGTYSYEQYF.

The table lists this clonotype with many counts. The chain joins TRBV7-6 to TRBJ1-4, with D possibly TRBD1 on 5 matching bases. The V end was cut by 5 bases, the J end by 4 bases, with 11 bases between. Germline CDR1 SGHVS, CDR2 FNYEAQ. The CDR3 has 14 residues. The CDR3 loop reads CASSTRQYNEKLFF. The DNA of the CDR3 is TGTGCCAGCAGCACCCGACAGTATAATGAAAAACTGTTTTTT.

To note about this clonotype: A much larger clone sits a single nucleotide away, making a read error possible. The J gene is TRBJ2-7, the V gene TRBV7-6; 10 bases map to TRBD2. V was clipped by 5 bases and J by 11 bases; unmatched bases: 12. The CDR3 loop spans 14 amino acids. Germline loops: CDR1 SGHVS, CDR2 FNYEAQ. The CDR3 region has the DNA TGTGCCAGCAGCCCAAGGGGACTAGCGAGAGGGGAGTACTTC. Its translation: CASSPRGLARGEYF.

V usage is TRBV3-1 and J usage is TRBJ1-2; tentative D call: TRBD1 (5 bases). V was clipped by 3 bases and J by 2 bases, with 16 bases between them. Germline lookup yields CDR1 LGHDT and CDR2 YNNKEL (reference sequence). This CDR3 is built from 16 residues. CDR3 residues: CASSHRLGRENYGYTF. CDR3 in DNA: TGTGCCAGCAGCCATCGGCTGGGACGGGAGAACTATGGCTACACCTTC.

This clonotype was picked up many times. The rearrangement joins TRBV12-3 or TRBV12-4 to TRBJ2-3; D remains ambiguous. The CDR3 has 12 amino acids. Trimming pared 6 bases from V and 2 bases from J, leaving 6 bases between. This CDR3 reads CASSADTDTQYF. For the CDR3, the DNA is TGTGCCAGCAGCGCCGACACAGATACGCAGTATTTT.